The 9 T cell receptor beta chains below all came from one sample that was sequenced in a study of blood T cells in healthy people across ages (dated by TCRdb to between 2015 and 2017). Receptor amplification or capture employed 5' RACE. Sequencer: Illumina HiSeq 2500. The second PCR ran for about 7 to 11 cycles and used a J-beta primer mix along with a sample-barcoded 5' primer. In-frame beta chains were kept once TCRdb had trimmed the public reads at Q25 with fastp and called clones with MiXCR. Rows merge per CDR3 protein into single entries with the most common DNA and genes. The sample yields hundreds of thousands of distinct CDR3 sequences; about 30% were counted once. The ten largest clonotypes hold 15% to 18% of the sample. The sequenced sample consisted of blood. The receptors originated from a woman aged 80 or over in good health.

The CDR3 DNA reads TGTGCCAGCAGCTTATTGAATTATTACACAGATACGCAGTATTTT. This codes for CASSLLNYYTDTQYF. The genes are TRBV7-8 and TRBJ2-3; D unresolved. CDR3 length: 15 residues. Germline lookup yields CDR1 SGHVS and CDR2 FQNEAQ. Trimming took 2 bases from V and 2 from J, leaving 11 bases between them. The whole variable domain, filled in from reference TRBV7-8 and TRBJ2-3, reads GAGVSQSPRYKVAKRGQDVALRCDPISGHVSLFWYQQALGQGPEFLTYFQNEAQLDKSGLPSDRFFAERPEGSVSTLKIQRTQQEDSAVYLCASSLLNYYTDTQYFGPGTRLTVL.

This chain connects TRBV7-2 to TRBJ2-3; D unclear. From germline, CDR1 is SGHTA and CDR2 FQGNSA. The CDR3 totals 14 residues. Between the trimmed V and J ends, which lost 4 bases and 0 bases, there was a span of 8 bases. CDR3: CASSSPSSTDTQYF. CDR3 DNA sequence: TGTGCCAGCAGCTCCCCCTCTAGCACAGATACGCAGTATTTT.

With regard to this clonotype: Possible read error: a much larger clone is one base away. V gene TRBV7-9 combines with J gene TRBJ2-5, with D hard to call. The V gene's germline CDR1 is SEHNR and CDR2 FQNEAQ (reference sequence). Trimming took 7 bases from V and 11 from J, leaving 26 bases between them. The CDR3 consists of 15 residues. Here the CDR3 reads CASTQWGNGYNEQYF. The DNA of the CDR3 is TGTGCCAGCACCCAGTGGGGAAACGGGTACAATGAGCAGTACTTC.

Many counts were recorded for this clonotype. The rearrangement links TRBV7-6 to TRBJ2-7; D unresolved. The CDR3 loop spans 14 amino acids. The germline V and J ends were trimmed by 0 bases and 3 bases, with 9 bases remaining between them. Per the germline V gene, CDR1 is SGHVS and CDR2 is FNYEAQ. CDR3 sequence (DNA): TGTGCCAGCAGCTTAGCCGCCAGGAGCTACGAGCAGTACTTC. Its protein product is CASSLAARSYEQYF. Variable domain in full (rest from reference TRBV7-6 and TRBJ2-7): GAGVSQSPRYKVTKRGQDVALRCDPISGHVSLYWYRQALGQGPEFLTYFNYEAQQDKSGLPNDRFSAERPEGSISTLTIQRTEQRDSAMYRCASSLAARSYEQYFGPGTRLTVT.

Only a few counts were recorded for this clonotype. This may be a read error, as it is one base from a much larger clone. This rearrangement joins TRBV13 to TRBJ2-7; TRBD1 agrees at 11 bases. V was clipped by 5 bases and J by 7 bases; unmatched bases: 10. Germline V gene data show CDR1 as PRHDT and CDR2 as FYEKMQ (reference sequence). This CDR3 region has 15 residues. DNA for the CDR3: TGTGCCAGCAGCCCGGGACAGGGGGGGCTGAATGAGCAGTACTTC. Translated: CASSPGQGGLNEQYF.

This clonotype appeared many times. The chain recombines TRBV7-9 with TRBJ1-1; D gene unclear. Germline CDR1 and CDR2: SEHNR and FQNEAQ (reference sequence). The CDR3 runs to 12 residues. Between the trimmed V and J ends, which lost 4 bases and 10 bases, there was a span of 13 bases. DNA of the CDR3: TGTGCCAGCAGCTCTGGAGGTGCCGGAGCTTTCTTT. Protein: CASSSGGAGAFF.

V usage is TRBV6-1 and J usage is TRBJ2-3; D tentatively fits TRBD1 or TRBD2 (5 bases each). The CDR3 is made up of 15 amino acids. CDR1 is MNHNS, CDR2 SASEGT, per germline. Trimming removed 5 bases from V and 2 bases from J, with 14 bases in between. Here the CDR3 DNA reads TGTGCCAGCAGTCCCCCTAGCAGGGTCACAGATACGCAGTATTTT. Translation gives CASSPPSRVTDTQYF.

The J gene is TRBJ2-5, the V gene TRBV20-1, with 13 bases matching TRBD2. With V trimmed by 1 base and J by 4 bases, 12 bases remained unmatched. The CDR3 is 18 amino acids. CDR1 is DFQATT, CDR2 SNEGSKA, per germline (reference sequence). The CDR3 sequence is CSARGPQLAGGSRETQYF. The DNA of the CDR3 is TGCAGTGCTAGAGGCCCCCAACTAGCGGGGGGGTCCAGAGAGACCCAGTACTTC.

The rearrangement uses TRBV11-2 and TRBJ2-5; possible D gene TRBD2, 6 bases. The germline V gene has CDR1 SGHAT and CDR2 FQNNGV. This CDR3 spans 17 amino acids. The germline V and J ends were trimmed by 5 bases and 0 bases, with 19 bases remaining between them. DNA for the CDR3: TGTGCCAGCAGCCCCGGGGAAATTGGGGGGTACCAAGAGACCCAGTACTTC. Its translation: CASSPGEIGGYQETQYF.